This TCR beta chain was profiled in a study of CD8 T cells in Susac syndrome. This CDR3 spans 14 amino acids. CDR1 is SNHLY, CDR2 FYNNEI, per germline. J gave up 4 bases and V 8 bases, and 8 bases lay outside the gene matches. TCR beta was sequenced from blood CD8+ and CD4+ T cells. Multiple sclerosis controls were treatment-naive patients with stable or active relapsing-remitting disease. Random-hexamer reverse transcription was applied to 0.5 to 1 ug RNA. TCR beta CDR3 was amplified by immunoSEQ multiplex PCR. This amplification extended across 54 Vbeta and 13 Jbeta segments. TCRdb used MiXCR to reprocess the immunoSEQ multiplex PCR reads, holding one entry per CDR3 protein. Of 200,000 to 250,000 distinct CDR3 sequences listed, 95% were seen once; the top ten hold less than 0.095%. Study-level findings and limits: It was acknowledged by the study that relatively few individuals were included in its TCR sequencing and HLA analysis.

For this clonotype: The target antigen is unknown.

This chain uses TRBV2 with TRBJ2-5, with 9 bases fitting TRBD2. The clonotype was recovered from a human donor with multiple sclerosis. Material for sequencing was CD4+ T cells from PBMCs. In DNA, the CDR3 is TGTGCCAGCGCCTCAAGAGCGGGGGGAGAGACCCAGTACTTC. Translated, it gives CASASRAGGETQYF.